The TCR beta chain under discussion was sequenced for a study of blood T cell repertoires in COVID-19. There are 13 residues in the CDR3. Germline assignment: CDR1 MNHEY and CDR2 SVGEGT. The V end lost 6 bases, the J end lost 2 bases, and 10 bases lay between the germline ends. TCRdb keeps only in-frame clones here, not all; method: immunoSEQ multiplex PCR. The table includes about 480,000 clones, approximately 88% detected once. Source material: PBMCs or T cells enriched from blood (not recorded which). J is TRBJ1-2 and V is TRBV6-2 or TRBV6-3; D is unclear. The sequence came from a woman between 35 and 50 years old who had recovered from COVID-19. The CDR3 protein is CASSLGQNYGYTF. The CDR3 DNA follows: TGTGCCAGCAGCTTGGGCCAAAACTATGGCTACACCTTC.